One sample yielded the 6 T cell receptor beta chains listed below, sequenced in a study of regulatory T cells in long-lasting Graves disease. Arm-PCR with iRepertoire HTBI primers amplified the CDR3 regions for these TCR beta libraries. TCRdb redid the calling of the multiplex PCR reads with MiXCR, one entry per CDR3 protein. The sample contains over 500,000 distinct CDR3 sequences, roughly a sixth of which appear only once. Time point denoted: newly diagnosed GD, antithyroid drugs for less than 3 months. PBMC RNA was the source of the TCR library. Separately, the same data were catalogued under a study of T cells in Graves' hyperthyroidism and ophthalmopathy.

This specimen consisted of peripheral blood mononuclear cells (PBMCs), obtained at new diagnosis, from a patient treated with antithyroid drugs. These receptors originate from a man aged 18 to 30 with Graves disease.

Turning to this clonotype: This likely traces to a read error, being one base from a far larger clone. The rearrangement joins TRBV11-3 to TRBJ1-2; a weak D match, TRBD1 (5 bases). The germline V gene encodes CDR1 SGHNT and CDR2 YENEEA. The CDR3 is 14 residues long. V gave up 3 bases and J gave up 7 bases, with 15 bases separating them. The chain's CDR3 is CASSFAGRACGYTF. DNA of the CDR3: TGTGCCAGCAGCTTTGCAGGGAGGGCCTGTGGCTACACCTTC.

This clonotype was detected a few times. V usage is TRBV4-1 and J usage is TRBJ2-2; D gene ambiguous. Germline V gene sequence: CDR1 MGHRA, CDR2 YSYEKL. Trimming removed 0 bases at V and 3 bases at J, with 5 bases between. The CDR3 length is 14 residues. CDR3 in DNA: TGCGCCAGCAGCCAAGAGACCGACACCGGGGAGCTGTTTTTT. This sequence encodes CASSQETDTGELFF.

At least ten counts were recorded for this clonotype. This chain joins TRBV29-1 and TRBJ1-1; the D gene is possibly TRBD1 (6 bases). Germline values: CDR1 SQVTM, CDR2 ANQGSEA. CDR3 length: 12 amino acids. Trimming removed 5 bases at V and 5 bases at J, with 12 bases between. CDR3 bases: TGCAGCGTTAACAGGGCGAGAACTGAAGCTTTCTTT. It codes for CSVNRARTEAFF.

There are a few counts of this clonotype. The CDR3 DNA sequence: TGCGCCAGCAGCTTGGGGGCTGCGGAGGGAAACACCATATATTTT. It specifies CASSLGAAEGNTIYF. The chain recombines TRBV5-1 with TRBJ1-3; D uncertain. With 0 bases removed from V and 4 bases from J, the gap between germline ends came to 11 bases. Germline CDR1 reads SGHRS; CDR2 reads YFSETQ. The CDR3 has 15 residues. Drawing the rest from reference TRBV5-1 and TRBJ1-3, the complete variable domain is KAGVTQTPRYLIKTRGQQVTLSCSPISGHRSVSWYQQTPGQGLQFLFEYFSETQRNKGNFPGRFSGRQFSNSRSEMNVSTLELGDSALYLCASSLGAAEGNTIYFGEGSWLTVV.

This clonotype was recorded at least ten times. V usage is TRBV5-1 and J usage is TRBJ2-1, with TRBD1 identical over 8 bases. Unmatched junction bases numbered 9, after V lost 5 bases and J lost 2 bases. This CDR3 contains 16 residues. The germline CDR1 and CDR2 sequences are SGHRS and YFSETQ. Written as DNA, the CDR3 is TGCGCCAGCAGGCGCGCATCAGGGGGCCCCTACAATGAGCAGTTCTTC. This encodes CASRRASGGPYNEQFF.

This clonotype showed up just a few times. The rearrangement links TRBV5-1 to TRBJ2-1; 14 bases agree with TRBD2. The CDR3 extends over 19 amino acids. Trimming at V came to 1 base and at J to 9 bases, leaving 15 bases not matched to a gene. The germline gives CDR1 SGHRS, CDR2 YFSETQ. The CDR3 bases are TGCGCCAGCAGCTTGCTGGGACTAGCGGGAGCGGGGGGGCTAGGTGAGCAGTTCTTC. Translation gives CASSLLGLAGAGGLGEQFF.